These 24 T cell receptor beta chains originate from one sample sequenced in a study of blood T cell repertoires in COVID-19. Sequencing used immunoSEQ multiplex PCR; TCRdb keeps in-frame clones, though not all of them. The sample holds about 68,000 clones, roughly 87% seen once. The sequenced material came from peripheral blood. The receptors were sampled from a man aged 45-60 years with active COVID-19.

In this sample, this clone turned up a few times. This chain links TRBV12-2 with TRBJ1-5; TRBD1, the table's D call, lacks a check against the DNA. TRBV12-2 is a pseudogene segment. The CDR3 consists of 14 residues. CDR3 DNA: TGTGCAAGTCGCTTGCACGCGACAGGCGTACCTCCGCATTTT. Its protein is CASRLHATGVPPHF.

The chain recombines TRBV11-2 with TRBJ2-7, with 8 bases identical to TRBD1. This CDR3 spans 15 amino acids. Germline lookup yields CDR1 SGHAT and CDR2 FQNNGV. The V segment lost 3 bases and the J segment 0 bases; nucleotides outside the gene matches: 4. The CDR3 sequence is CASSFTTGGSYEQYF. CDR3 nucleotide sequence: TGTGCCAGCAGCTTCACCACAGGGGGCTCCTACGAGCAGTACTTC. Full variable domain (rest looked up from reference TRBV11-2 and TRBJ2-7): EAGVAQSPRYKIIEKRQSVAFWCNPISGHATLYWYQQILGQGPKLLIQFQNNGVVDDSQLPKDRFSAERLKGVDSTLKIQPAKLEDSAVYLCASSFTTGGSYEQYFGPGTRLTVT.

The gene calls are TRBV4-3 and TRBJ2-7; TRBD1 might be the D (6 bases). Germline V gives CDR1 LGHNA, CDR2 YSLEER. The CDR3 covers 16 residues. The V and J ends lost 0 bases and 0 bases respectively, with 12 bases between them. The CDR3 coding sequence is TGCGCCAGCAGCCAAGATCTAGGCAGGGGCTCCTACGAGCAGTACTTC. It translates to CASSQDLGRGSYEQYF.

The rearrangement joins TRBV7-3 to TRBJ2-3; TRBD2 matches at 12 bases. V dropped 3 bases and J dropped 1; count of bases not matched to a gene: 2. The germline CDR1 and CDR2 sequences are SGHTA and FQGTGA. The CDR3 loop spans 16 amino acids. The CDR3 region has the DNA TGTGCCAGCAGCTTCCTAGCGGGGGGGCGCACAGATACGCAGTATTTT. Its translation: CASSFLAGGRTDTQYF.

The J gene is TRBJ2-5, the V gene TRBV5-1, with a possible D match to TRBD2 (6 bases). V lost 4 bases and J lost 0, with 10 bases in between. The CDR3 runs 14 residues. Germline V lookup: CDR1 SGHRS, CDR2 YFSETQ. The CDR3 DNA is TGCGCCAGCAGCCTTGGGGACTACCAAGAGACCCAGTACTTC. Translating gives CASSLGDYQETQYF.

This chain links TRBV3-1 (or the pseudogene TRBV3-2) with TRBJ2-3, with TRBD1 matching 10 bases. The germline V gene encodes CDR1 LGHDT and CDR2 YNNKEL (reference sequence). This CDR3 comprises 16 residues. Unmatched junction bases numbered 6, after V lost 4 bases and J lost 2 bases. The CDR3 here is CASSLGTGEITDTQYF. For the CDR3, the DNA is TGTGCCAGCAGCCTCGGGACAGGGGAAATCACAGATACGCAGTATTTT.

V is TRBV20-1 and J is TRBJ2-1; TRBD2 agrees at 10 bases. The V and J ends lost 5 bases and 4 bases, in that order; junction bases with no gene match: 11. This CDR3 is 16 amino acids long. From germline, CDR1 is DFQATT and CDR2 SNEGSKA (reference sequence). CDR3 amino acids: CSAGGATSGEYNEQFF. CDR3 sequence (DNA): TGCAGTGCTGGTGGGGCTACTAGCGGGGAATACAATGAGCAGTTCTTC.

The J gene is TRBJ2-7, the V gene TRBV5-6; the match to TRBD2 covers 12 bases. V dropped 1 base and J dropped 1; count of bases not matched to a gene: 0. The germline gives CDR1 SGHDT, CDR2 YYEEEE. This CDR3 region has 15 residues. CDR3 in amino acids: CASSLTSGGSYEQYF. The CDR3 DNA reads as TGTGCCAGCAGCTTGACTAGCGGGGGGTCCTACGAGCAGTACTTC.

V is TRBV21-1 and J is TRBJ2-7; no check of the table's D call, TRBD1, against the DNA was made. TRBV21-1 is an annotated pseudogene. The CDR3 has 15 amino acids. The CDR3 sequence is CASSKSQGASYEQYF. In DNA form, the CDR3 reads TGTGCCAGCAGCAAATCGCAGGGGGCGTCGTACGAGCAGTACTTC.

The chain is built from TRBV2 and TRBJ1-5, with D tentatively TRBD1 (6 bases). Trimming removed 3 bases at V and 6 bases at J, with 9 bases between. The CDR3 has 13 amino acids. In germline, CDR1 is SNHLY, CDR2 FYNNEI. CDR3 residues: CASSDGGGQPQHF. CDR3 DNA: TGTGCCAGCAGTGATGGGGGCGGTCAGCCCCAGCATTTT.

The chain joins TRBV6-6 to TRBJ2-3, with 10 bases identical to TRBD1. This CDR3 spans 15 amino acids. J was trimmed by 4 bases and V by 6 bases; bases with no gene match: 7. CDR1 and CDR2 from the germline V gene are MNHNY and SVGAGI (reference sequence). CDR3 nucleotides: TGTGCCAGCAGCGGACAGGGGGTGGGATCAGATACGCAGTATTTT. Protein product: CASSGQGVGSDTQYF.

This chain links TRBV5-1 with TRBJ2-5; tentative D call: TRBD1 (6 bases). CDR1 is SGHRS and CDR2 is YFSETQ in the germline V gene. Trimming removed 3 bases from V and 5 bases from J, with 17 bases in between. The CDR3 has 15 residues. CDR3 sequence reads: CASSYTGTRAETQYF. The CDR3 DNA reads as TGCGCCAGCAGCTACACCGGGACAAGGGCGGAGACCCAGTACTTC.

This chain connects TRBV27 to TRBJ2-2; D gene unclear. Per the germline V gene, CDR1 is MNHEY and CDR2 is SMNVEV (reference sequence). V lost 7 bases and J 1 base, leaving 13 bases between the germline ends. The CDR3 is made up of 15 amino acids. DNA for the CDR3: TGTGCCAGCACTCCGCGCCACCGGAACACCGGGGAGCTGTTTTTT. It yields the protein CASTPRHRNTGELFF.

The V call is TRBV5-1, the J call TRBJ2-5; 9 nucleotides line up with TRBD2. Germline V gene data show CDR1 as SGHRS and CDR2 as YFSETQ. The CDR3 spans 14 residues. With 6 bases clipped from V and 1 base from J, the junction kept 4 bases outside the gene matches. The CDR3 here is CASTLAGTQETQYF. In nucleotides, the CDR3 is TGCGCCAGCACGCTAGCGGGGACCCAAGAGACCCAGTACTTC.

V is TRBV3-1 (or the pseudogene TRBV3-2) and J is TRBJ2-3; D is ambiguous. Between the trimmed V and J ends, which lost 1 base and 1 base, there was a span of 3 bases. Germline V gives CDR1 LGHDT, CDR2 YNNKEL (reference sequence). This CDR3 is built from 13 residues. The CDR3 region has the DNA TGTGCCAGCAGCCAAGTAGGCACAGATACGCAGTATTTT. Protein: CASSQVGTDTQYF.

The chain uses TRBV5-4 and TRBJ2-7; 7 positions agree with TRBD1. Germline V lookup: CDR1 SGHNT, CDR2 YYREEE (reference sequence). Trimming removed 0 bases from V and 6 bases from J; junction bases left unmatched: 3. The CDR3 length is 13 residues. The CDR3 sequence is CASSLVGGGEQYF. CDR3 DNA sequence: TGTGCCAGCAGCTTGGTAGGGGGCGGCGAGCAGTACTTC.

This clone was found many times. The chain joins TRBV28 to TRBJ2-6; a possible D gene is TRBD2 (6 bases). The CDR3 runs 16 residues. V was shortened by 7 bases and J by 0 bases, with 13 bases between the two germline ends. The germline CDR1 and CDR2 sequences are MDHEN and SYDVKM. Here the CDR3 reads CASTAGGHSGANVLTF. The CDR3 DNA reads TGTGCCAGCACAGCGGGCGGCCACTCTGGGGCCAACGTCCTGACTTTC.

This sequence joins TRBV5-1 and TRBJ2-7; 14 bases match TRBD2. CDR1 is SGHRS and CDR2 is YFSETQ in the germline V gene. Losses at the gene ends were 5 bases for V and 4 bases for J; bases not matched to a gene: 2. The CDR3 totals 14 residues. This CDR3 is CASSGTSGGYEQYF. Written as DNA, the CDR3 is TGCGCCAGCAGTGGGACTAGCGGGGGTTACGAGCAGTACTTC.

The chain is built from TRBV4-1 and TRBJ1-2; the D is unclear. The V end was cut by 1 base, the J end by 5 bases, with 8 bases between. The germline V gene encodes CDR1 MGHRA and CDR2 YSYEKL. The CDR3 has 13 residues. The CDR3 sequence: CASSQASRYGYTF. CDR3 nucleotide sequence: TGCGCCAGCAGCCAAGCGTCTCGGTATGGCTACACCTTC.

The J gene is TRBJ2-6, the V gene TRBV29-1; TRBD2 is a possible D gene (5 bases). The V end was cut by 6 bases, the J end by 0 bases, with 21 bases between. CDR1 and CDR2 from the germline V gene are SQVTM and ANQGSEA. CDR3 length: 18 residues. DNA for the CDR3: TGCAGCGTGCAATTTCCAGACGGACTGCTCTCTGGGGCCAACGTCCTGACTTTC. This sequence encodes CSVQFPDGLLSGANVLTF. Combining the CDR3 with reference TRBV29-1 and TRBJ2-6 gives the whole variable domain SAVISQKPSRDICQRGTSLTIQCQVDSQVTMMFWYRQQPGQSLTLIATANQGSEATYESGFVIDKFPISRPNLTFSTLTVSNMSPEDSSIYLCSVQFPDGLLSGANVLTFGAGSRLTVL.

The chain is built from TRBV19 and TRBJ1-1; TRBD1 matches at 9 bases. CDR1 and CDR2 (germline): LNHDA, SQIVND (reference sequence). With V trimmed by 6 bases and J by 8 bases, 4 bases remained unmatched. The CDR3 runs 12 residues. The CDR3 DNA reads TGTGCCAGTAGCCACAGGGGGCGGGAAGCTTTCTTT. Its protein product is CASSHRGREAFF.

The chain combines TRBV7-8 with TRBJ2-1; 7 positions match TRBD2. The CDR3 loop spans 17 amino acids. Germline CDR1 SGHVS, CDR2 FQNEAQ. V trimming: 5 bases; J trimming: 3 bases; junction bases outside the gene matches: 13. The CDR3 reads CASSPLAGPYDYNEQFF. As DNA, the CDR3 is TGTGCCAGCAGCCCCTTAGCGGGCCCCTACGACTACAATGAGCAGTTCTTC.

This clone was detected once. The chain has TRBV28 and TRBJ2-2; D may be TRBD1 (6 bases). This CDR3 has 14 residues. Germline V CDR1 and CDR2: MDHEN, SYDVKM. V gave up 3 bases and J gave up 7 bases, with 12 bases separating them. The CDR3 protein is CASSLKGGSGELFF. Here the CDR3 DNA reads TGTGCCAGCAGTTTGAAAGGGGGTAGCGGGGAGCTGTTTTTT. Full variable domain (rest looked up from reference TRBV28 and TRBJ2-2): DVKVTQSSRYLVKRTGEKVFLECVQDMDHENMFWYRQDPGLGLRLIYFSYDVKMKEKGDIPEGYSVSREKKERFSLILESASTNQTSMYLCASSLKGGSGELFFGEGSRLTVL.

The rearrangement links TRBV2 to TRBJ2-1, with 11 bases identical to TRBD1. CDR3 length: 15 amino acids. From germline, CDR1 is SNHLY and CDR2 FYNNEI. Trimming took 7 bases from V and 3 from J; bases not matched to a gene: 5. The DNA of the CDR3 is TGTGCCAGCACATGGGGACAGGGGGTCTACAATGAGCAGTTCTTC. Protein sequence: CASTWGQGVYNEQFF.